This T cell receptor beta chain comes out of a study of post-analysis software for immune sequencing data. CDR1 is KGHDR and CDR2 is SFDVKD in the germline V gene. The CDR3 is 16 residues long. V lost 1 base and J lost 11; bases outside the gene matches: 10. As regards this clonotype: Its antigen is unidentified.

Overall study results and limits: Controls showed lower frequencies than patients for 5 or 6 TRBV segments, and TRBV5-6, TRBV5-1 and TRBV20-1 were among these.

Tagging with unique molecular identifiers was a feature of the TCR beta cDNA libraries. TCRdb recomputed calls from the PCR reads with MiXCR, one row per CDR3 protein. The profile shows 750,000 to 950,000 distinct CDR3 sequences, around 45% of them singletons. Sequenced material: blood. The receptor's source is a girl under 18 with multiple sclerosis. V usage is TRBV24-1 and J usage is TRBJ2-5; 12 bases agree with TRBD2. CDR3 nucleotide sequence: TGTGCCACCAGTGATTTTCCTAGCGGGAGGGCCTCTGAGCAGTACTTC. As protein: CATSDFPSGRASEQYF.